These 30 T cell receptor beta chains share one sample of origin, sequenced in a study of T cell responses to AZD1222 COVID-19 vaccine. Assay used: immunoSEQ multiplex PCR; TCRdb lists only in-frame clones, some missing. This sample has about 86,000 clones, with around four fifths found just once. Sample: peripheral blood, taken on day 0 of AZD1222 vaccination. The receptors originated from an adult in good health.

A few counts support this clone. V and J are TRBV9 and TRBJ1-1; D possibly corresponds to TRBD1 (5 bases). The germline V gene encodes CDR1 SGDLS and CDR2 YYNGEE. The CDR3 is 15 amino acids. The V gene lost 0 bases and the J gene lost 0 bases, with 9 bases spanning the gap. The CDR3: CASSVDGAMNTEAFF. CDR3 nucleotide sequence: TGTGCCAGCAGCGTAGACGGGGCGATGAACACTGAAGCTTTCTTT.

CDR3 nucleotide sequence: TGTGCCAGCAGTTCACGCCCGACAGGGTATACCTACGAGCAGTACTTC. Its protein is CASSSRPTGYTYEQYF. The genes are TRBV27 and TRBJ2-7; 7 bases are a match to TRBD1. CDR1 is MNHEY and CDR2 is SMNVEV in the germline V gene (reference sequence). V shed 4 bases and J 2 bases; nucleotides not matched to a gene: 11. The CDR3 totals 16 residues.

V gene TRBV10-2 combines with J gene TRBJ1-5; D uncertain. The length of the CDR3 is 14 residues. Germline V lookup: CDR1 WSHSY, CDR2 SAAADI. The V end lost 0 bases, the J end lost 1 base, and 4 bases lay between the germline ends. The CDR3 DNA reads as TGCGCCAGCAGTGAGTCTAAGAGCAATCAGCCCCAGCATTTT. Translating it yields CASSESKSNQPQHF.

This clone was detected a few times. This chain uses TRBV7-9 with TRBJ2-3; TRBD2 aligns across 7 bases. The junction had 0 bases not matched to a gene; V was cut back by 0 bases and J by 0 bases. CDR1 and CDR2 (germline): SEHNR, FQNEAQ (reference sequence). There are 15 residues in the CDR3. The CDR3 is CASSLAGGSTDTQYF. DNA for the CDR3: TGTGCCAGCAGCTTAGCCGGGGGGAGCACAGATACGCAGTATTTT.

This clone was observed a single time. The genes are TRBV5-1 and TRBJ2-7; perhaps TRBD1 as D (6 bases). Germline CDR1 and CDR2: SGHRS and YFSETQ. The CDR3 length is 13 residues. The ends were cut back, 1 base at V and 6 bases at J, with 11 bases in the middle. The chain's CDR3 is CASSLTGKSEQYF. The CDR3 DNA reads as TGCGCCAGCAGCTTGACAGGGAAGAGCGAGCAGTACTTC.

V gene TRBV6-6 combines with J gene TRBJ2-1; 7 positions match TRBD2. This CDR3 region has 12 residues. Germline V gene sequence: CDR1 MNHNY, CDR2 SVGAGI (reference sequence). The CDR3 DNA follows: TGTGCAACAACCCCTAGCGGCAATGAGCAGTTCTTC. It is translated as CATTPSGNEQFF.

There are a few counts of this clone. CDR3 in DNA: TGCGCCAGCAGCTTAGGGCCCTCTGGGGCCAACGTCCTGACTTTC. Amino acids: CASSLGPSGANVLTF. This chain links TRBV5-1 with TRBJ2-6; no definite D call. The germline V gene encodes CDR1 SGHRS and CDR2 YFSETQ. The CDR3 covers 15 residues. V shed 2 bases and J shed 0 bases, with 6 bases lying between them.

This clone was observed a single time. The chain carries TRBV3-1 (or the pseudogene TRBV3-2) and TRBJ2-3; D ambiguous. The V and J ends lost 1 base and 2 bases respectively, with 4 bases between them. The CDR3 spans 13 residues. CDR1 is LGHDT, CDR2 YNNKEL, per germline (reference sequence). CDR3 loop: CASSQGNTDTQYF. The CDR3, as DNA: TGTGCCAGCAGCCAAGGAAACACAGATACGCAGTATTTT.

J is TRBJ2-1 and V is TRBV19; TRBD2 might be the D (5 bases). CDR3 size: 13 residues. Trimming shortened V by 1 base and J by 8 bases, and 9 bases separated the two germline ends. Germline V gives CDR1 LNHDA, CDR2 SQIVND (reference sequence). CDR3 bases: TGTGCCAGTAGTATAGGGCTAGCTGATGAGCAGTTCTTC. Its translation is CASSIGLADEQFF.

The rearrangement links TRBV5-1 to TRBJ2-7; D not resolved. Trimming removed 0 bases at V and 3 bases at J, with 4 bases between. The CDR3 runs 12 residues. Germline values: CDR1 SGHRS, CDR2 YFSETQ. The CDR3 is CASSLDLYEQYF. The CDR3 region has the DNA TGCGCCAGCAGCTTGGACCTCTACGAGCAGTACTTC.

This chain connects TRBV5-5 to TRBJ2-3, with 9 bases matching TRBD2. This CDR3 has 16 residues. The germline CDR1 and CDR2 sequences are SGHKS and YYEKEE (reference sequence). V trimming: 2 bases; J trimming: 5 bases; junction bases outside the gene matches: 9. The DNA of the CDR3 is TGTGCCAGCAGCTTTAAACGGCGGGAGGGGGGAGATACGCAGTATTTT. Translated, it gives CASSFKRREGGDTQYF.

This clone was counted once. This rearrangement joins TRBV9 to TRBJ2-3; D gene uncertain. The CDR3 contains 14 residues. The ends were cut back, 0 bases at V and 4 bases at J, with 9 bases in the middle. Germline V gene sequence: CDR1 SGDLS, CDR2 YYNGEE. Written as DNA, the CDR3 is TGTGCCAGCAGCGTAGTAGCTTCTGCAGATACGCAGTATTTT. It specifies CASSVVASADTQYF.

The rearrangement joins TRBV5-8 to TRBJ2-5; D remains ambiguous. CDR1 SGHTS and CDR2 YDEGEE come from the germline V gene. V lost 4 bases to trimming and J lost 3 bases, with 13 bases between them. This CDR3 is built from 14 residues. CDR3 amino acids: CASSLGLWKETQYF. In DNA form, the CDR3 reads TGTGCCAGCAGCCTGGGATTGTGGAAAGAGACCCAGTACTTC.

This clone is a singleton in its sample. The chain couples TRBV6-4 to TRBJ2-1; 7 nucleotides agree with TRBD2. There are 14 residues in the CDR3. CDR1 is MRHNA and CDR2 is SNTAGT in the germline V gene. Germline trimming cut 0 bases from V and 8 bases from J; bases unmatched to any gene: 4. The CDR3 loop reads CASSDSILADEQFF. CDR3 DNA: TGTGCCAGCAGTGACTCGATCCTAGCGGATGAGCAGTTCTTC.

The gene calls are TRBV7-2 and TRBJ2-2; 9 bases line up with TRBD1. Trimming cost V 5 bases and J 7 bases; bases outside gene matches: 8. Germline V gene lookup returns CDR1 SGHTA and CDR2 FQGNSA. The CDR3 is 15 amino acids. CDR3 sequence (DNA): TGTGCCAGCAGCCTGAGGACAGGGGTGCACGGGGAGCTGTTTTTT. Amino acid sequence: CASSLRTGVHGELFF. The full variable domain, its missing parts supplied by reference TRBV7-2 and TRBJ2-2, is GAGVSQSPSNKVTEKGKDVELRCDPISGHTALYWYRQSLGQGLEFLIYFQGNSAPDKSGLPSDRFSAERTGGSVSTLTIQRTQQEDSAVYLCASSLRTGVHGELFFGEGSRLTVL.

The V call is TRBV4-3, the J call TRBJ2-7, with D possibly matching TRBD2 (6 bases). Germline CDR1 LGHNA, CDR2 YSLEER. The CDR3 contains 13 residues. The ends were cut back, 3 bases at V and 6 bases at J, with 12 bases in the middle. CDR3 amino acids: CASSQYTAGEQYF. CDR3 coding DNA: TGCGCCAGCAGCCAGTACACAGCGGGCGAGCAGTACTTC.

V is TRBV5-1 and J is TRBJ2-3; 13 positions match TRBD2. This CDR3 is built from 15 residues. Trimming cost V 2 bases and J 4 bases; bases outside gene matches: 1. The germline gives CDR1 SGHRS, CDR2 YFSETQ. The CDR3 DNA follows: TGCGCCAGCAGCTTCGGACTAGCGGGAGCAGATACGCAGTATTTT. It specifies CASSFGLAGADTQYF.

The CDR3 sequence: CASSQWVGQGYTF. For the CDR3, the DNA is TGCGCCAGCAGCCAGTGGGTCGGACAGGGCTACACCTTC. The V and J genes are TRBV4-1 and TRBJ1-2, with TRBD1 as a possible D gene (6 bases). CDR3 length: 13 amino acids. V was pared by 3 bases and J by 8 bases, with 13 bases between. Germline assignment: CDR1 MGHRA and CDR2 YSYEKL.

V and J are TRBV5-1 and TRBJ2-1; D is unclear. Trimming took off 6 bases at V and 8 bases at J, with 15 bases between the two ends. The CDR3 is 13 amino acids. Germline loops: CDR1 SGHRS, CDR2 YFSETQ. The CDR3 spells CASTIVSDYEQFF. CDR3 nucleotide sequence: TGCGCCAGCACTATTGTGTCAGACTATGAGCAGTTCTTC.

The chain recombines TRBV7-9 with TRBJ1-2, with unresolved D. Germline CDR1 reads SEHNR; CDR2 reads FQNEAQ (reference sequence). The CDR3 is made up of 15 amino acids. Trimming removed 1 base from V and 0 bases from J, with 9 bases in between. CDR3: CASSLERGANYGYTF. CDR3 DNA: TGTGCCAGCAGCTTAGAACGGGGAGCTAACTATGGCTACACCTTC.

V usage is TRBV11-2 and J usage is TRBJ2-5, with 8 bases identical to TRBD2. CDR3 length: 14 amino acids. V was clipped by 4 bases and J by 7 bases; unmatched bases: 8. CDR1 and CDR2 (germline): SGHAT, FQNNGV. CDR3 sequence reads: CASSSNRGGRTQYF. The CDR3 DNA reads as TGTGCCAGCAGCTCAAACCGCGGGGGGAGGACCCAGTACTTC.

There are a few counts of this clone. The CDR3 sequence: CASSSTTNEKLFF. The CDR3 coding sequence is TGTGCCAGCAGCTCTACTACTAATGAAAAACTGTTTTTT. V and J are TRBV7-9 and TRBJ1-4; D unclear. Germline V gene lookup returns CDR1 SEHNR and CDR2 FQNEAQ (reference sequence). The CDR3 has 13 amino acids. The V end lost 4 bases, the J end lost 2 bases, and 5 bases lay between the germline ends. Based on the CDR3 plus reference TRBV7-9 and TRBJ1-4, the full variable domain is DTGVSQNPRHKITKRGQNVTFRCDPISEHNRLYWYRQTLGQGPEFLTYFQNEAQLEKSRLLSDRFSAERPKGSFSTLEIQRTEQGDSAMYLCASSSTTNEKLFFGSGTQLSVL.

The gene calls are TRBV11-2 and TRBJ2-1; TRBD1 aligns across 10 bases. CDR1 is SGHAT, CDR2 FQNNGV, per germline. This CDR3 spans 14 amino acids. After removal of 4 bases from V and 3 bases from J, the junction contained 0 bases not matched to a gene. The CDR3 bases are TGTGCCAGCAGCTGGACAGGGGGCTACAATGAGCAGTTCTTC. Translated: CASSWTGGYNEQFF.

The rearrangement uses TRBV7-2 and TRBJ1-1, with a possible D match to TRBD1 (5 bases). CDR1 is SGHTA and CDR2 is FQGNSA in the germline V gene. The germline V and J ends were trimmed by 4 bases and 10 bases, with 19 bases remaining between them. The CDR3 consists of 14 residues. The DNA of the CDR3 is TGTGCCAGCAGCTCGGGGACTTTCCTTTTGGGAGCTTTCTTT. Translating gives CASSSGTFLLGAFF.

The chain has TRBV12-3 or TRBV12-4 and TRBJ1-1; D unclear. This CDR3 comprises 12 residues. V was trimmed by 2 bases and J by 8 bases, leaving 9 bases between them. The CDR3 loop is CASSLRRGEAFF. In nucleotides, the CDR3 is TGTGCCAGCAGTTTACGTCGGGGAGAAGCTTTCTTT.

The sample holds a few counts of this clone. The chain employs TRBV11-3 and TRBJ2-3; D remains ambiguous. Per the germline V gene, CDR1 is SGHNT and CDR2 is YENEEA. Trimming took 3 bases from V and 3 from J, leaving 4 bases between them. The CDR3 length is 12 residues. This CDR3 is CASSLGTDTQYF. The CDR3 DNA is TGTGCCAGCAGCTTGGGAACAGATACGCAGTATTTT.

The chain recombines TRBV30 with TRBJ1-5; D is undetermined. The CDR3 runs 13 residues. Germline CDR1 GTSNPN, CDR2 SVGIG (reference sequence). V was pared by 2 bases and J by 5 bases, with 10 bases between. CDR3 sequence reads: CAWSTGIDQPQHF. CDR3 DNA: TGTGCCTGGAGTACCGGCATCGATCAGCCCCAGCATTTT.

This chain joins TRBV2 and TRBJ1-2; unclear D gene. Germline lookup yields CDR1 SNHLY and CDR2 FYNNEI. Trimming cost V 5 bases and J 1 base, with 8 bases left between them. The CDR3 totals 13 residues. Written as DNA, the CDR3 is TGTGCCAGCAGTAGACTTATTAACTATGGCTACACCTTC. It yields the protein CASSRLINYGYTF.

The chain recombines TRBV6-2 or TRBV6-3 with TRBJ2-1, with 12 bases identical to TRBD2. This CDR3 region has 19 residues. V gave up 2 bases and J gave up 0 bases; unmatched junction bases: 8. The V gene's germline CDR1 is MNHEY and CDR2 SVGEGT. Written as DNA, the CDR3 is TGTGCCAGCAGTTACAGGCCTAGCGGGAGGGTGAGCTCCTACAATGAGCAGTTCTTC. Translating gives CASSYRPSGRVSSYNEQFF.

This clone was seen just once. The chain has TRBV10-3 and TRBJ1-1, with D unresolved. Germline CDR1 and CDR2: ENHRY and SYGVKD. V lost 3 bases to trimming and J lost 7 bases, with 12 bases between them. The CDR3 extends over 13 amino acids. CDR3 sequence: CAISDAGRIEAFF. Written as DNA, the CDR3 is TGTGCCATCAGTGATGCGGGGAGGATTGAAGCTTTCTTT.